This T cell receptor beta chain comes out of a study of T-cell memory formation after mild COVID-19. Study context: Largely donor-specific sequence clusters came from a couple of donors.

5'RACE with constant-segment primers yielded barcoded, UMI-tagged TCR alpha and TCR beta cDNA libraries. In TCRdb, the 5' RACE reads were re-called with MiXCR into one record per CDR3 protein. The profile shows approximately 340,000 distinct CDR3 sequences, approximately 15% of them singletons. A remark on this clonotype: The antigen remains undetermined.

The V and J ends lost 4 bases and 0 bases, in that order; junction bases with no gene match: 7. This CDR3 spans 18 amino acids. Germline CDR1 reads SEHNR; CDR2 reads FQNEAQ (reference sequence). General study results and limits: Specificity for SARS-CoV-2 was not confirmed among the second-wave clones peaking on day 37. Among contracting clones, CD4+ were mainly CM/EM and CD8+ enriched in EMRA.

Input material: PBMCs or a T cell subset sorted from them (not recorded which). The TCR comes from a man aged 18-30 years who had mild COVID-19 (a few samples of this study predate the infection). Cell type and time point are not known. The V gene is TRBV7-9, the J gene TRBJ2-1; TRBD2 agrees at 12 bases. CDR3 sequence: CASSSRLAGAFSYNEQFF. The CDR3 DNA is TGTGCCAGCAGCTCGCGACTAGCGGGGGCCTTCTCCTACAATGAGCAGTTCTTC.